This TCR beta chain is drawn from a study of shared clonotypes between healthy human individuals. Concerning this clone: The antigen is not known.

The CDR3 extends over 12 amino acids. Trimming stripped 2 bases from V and 6 bases from J, with 7 bases between. The germline V gene has CDR1 GTSNPN and CDR2 SVGIG (reference sequence). The study, taken as a whole, reports: Sampling covered blood only; tissue repertoires likely differ. All-four-donor shared clonotypes had higher generation probabilities than non-shared clonotypes did.

In the authors' methods: ImmunoSEQ gave junction-only sequences without quality scores, so filtering differed. Data came from immunoSEQ multiplex PCR; TCRdb stores just in-frame clones and leaves some out. That table is the source of V, J and clone size, and D and trimming were worked out from the DNA. The data contain under 2.5 million clones, roughly 92% of them singletons. This chain uses TRBV30 with TRBJ1-4; D unclear. The sample taken for sequencing was naive CD4+ T cells from PBMCs. Sample subset: CD45RA+ positively selected. This clonotype originated in a man between 18 and 35 years old in good health. Some clones in this sample may be carry-over from other donors' samples. CDR3 amino acids: CAWSSEDEKLFF. CDR3 nucleotide sequence: TGTGCCTGGAGTTCTGAGGATGAAAAACTGTTTTTT.